The 12 T cell receptor beta chains given below trace back to one sample, sequenced in a study of blood T cells in healthy people across ages. Next came a second PCR, run for about 7 to 12 cycles, which used a sample-barcoded 5' primer along with a J-beta primer mix. MiXCR was run by TCRdb on the 5' RACE reads, yielding one entry per CDR3 protein. The sample contains 1.5 million to 1.8 million distinct CDR3 sequences, under 55% of which appear only once. Specimen: blood. Every receptor here comes from a woman under 30 in good health.

This chain uses TRBV7-9 with TRBJ1-3; perhaps TRBD1 as D (6 bases). Germline CDR1 reads SEHNR; CDR2 reads FQNEAQ (reference sequence). The CDR3 consists of 16 residues. V shed 6 bases and J shed 3 bases, with 18 bases lying between them. DNA for the CDR3: TGTGCCAGCAGACAGGGACCCTTCGGGAGTGGAAACACCATATATTTT. Its translation is CASRQGPFGSGNTIYF.

The V gene is TRBV4-1, the J gene TRBJ2-1, with 10 nucleotides matching TRBD1. The CDR3 sequence is 16 residues long. After removal of 2 bases from V and 6 bases from J, the junction contained 7 bases not matched to a gene. CDR1 is MGHRA and CDR2 is YSYEKL in the germline V gene. This CDR3 reads CASSQSGTGVFNEQFF. The CDR3 bases are TGCGCCAGCAGCCAATCCGGGACAGGGGTCTTCAATGAGCAGTTCTTC.

This CDR3 is CASSRQGRTTNEKLFF. The CDR3 DNA follows: TGTGCCAGCAGCCGCCAGGGGCGCACAACTAATGAAAAACTGTTTTTT. The chain has TRBV3-1 and TRBJ1-4; D possibly corresponds to TRBD1 (6 bases). This CDR3 is 16 amino acids long. Trimming took off 4 bases at V and 0 bases at J, with 12 bases between the two ends. Germline CDR1 reads LGHDT; CDR2 reads YNNKEL (reference sequence). The full variable domain, its missing parts supplied by reference TRBV3-1 and TRBJ1-4, is DTAVSQTPKYLVTQMGNDKSIKCEQNLGHDTMYWYKQDSKKFLKIMFSYNNKELIINETVPNRFSPKSPDKAHLNLHINSLELGDSAVYFCASSRQGRTTNEKLFFGSGTQLSVL.

The chain links TRBV18 to TRBJ1-2; D uncertain. The CDR3 covers 12 residues. The germline gives CDR1 KGHSH, CDR2 LQKENI. V lost 2 bases to trimming and J lost 3 bases, with 4 bases between them. The DNA for the CDR3 is TGTGCCAGCTCACCATATGACTATGGCTACACCTTC. As protein: CASSPYDYGYTF. The full variable domain, rest sourced from reference TRBV18 and TRBJ1-2, is NAGVMQNPRHLVRRRGQEARLRCSPMKGHSHVYWYRQLPEEGLKFMVYLQKENIIDESGMPKERFSAEFPKEGPSILRIQQVVRGDSAAYFCASSPYDYGYTFGSGTRLTVV.

As for this clonotype: A read error may produce the germline difference seen at one junction end. The chain recombines TRBV7-2 with TRBJ1-6, with unresolved D. Germline CDR1 SGHTA, CDR2 FQGNSA. The CDR3 consists of 15 residues. The CDR3 spells CASSLDLGLASPPHF. CDR3 DNA: TGTGCCAGCAGCTTAGATCTGGGGTTGGCTTCACCCCCCCACTTT.

This clonotype was seen at least ten times. Germline is not matched at one junction end, which may reflect a read error. V and J are TRBV5-1 and TRBJ2-3; D call uncertain. This CDR3 has 13 amino acids. CDR1 is SGHRS and CDR2 is YFSETQ in the germline V gene. CDR3 nucleotides: TGTGCCAGCAGCTTAGGGCACACAGATACGCAGTATTTT. Amino acids: CASSLGHTDTQYF. Full variable domain (outside the CDR3, taken from reference TRBV5-1 and TRBJ2-3): KAGVTQTPRYLIKTRGQQVTLSCSPISGHRSVSWYQQTPGQGLQFLFEYFSETQRNKGNFPGRFSGRQFSNSRSEMNVSTLELGDSALYLCASSLGHTDTQYFGPGTRLTVL.

This chain links TRBV28 with TRBJ2-7; TRBD1 is a possible D gene (5 bases). V gave up 6 bases and J gave up 4 bases, with 10 bases separating them. Germline CDR1 and CDR2: MDHEN and SYDVKM. The CDR3 runs 12 residues. The CDR3 region is CASRTRVYEQYF. Here the CDR3 DNA reads TGTGCCAGCAGAACCAGGGTTTACGAGCAGTACTTC. Supplemented by reference TRBV28 and TRBJ2-7, the full variable domain reads DVKVTQSSRYLVKRTGEKVFLECVQDMDHENMFWYRQDPGLGLRLIYFSYDVKMKEKGDIPEGYSVSREKKERFSLILESASTNQTSMYLCASRTRVYEQYFGPGTRLTVT.

This clonotype was found many times. This chain joins TRBV24-1 and TRBJ2-1, with D tentatively TRBD2 (5 bases). Per germline, CDR1 KGHDR and CDR2 SFDVKD. V lost 9 bases, J lost 0 bases, and 8 bases lay in between. The CDR3 has 13 amino acids. As DNA, the CDR3 is TGTGCCACCCGGGGTAGCTCCTACAATGAGCAGTTCTTC. Translation: CATRGSSYNEQFF.

This clonotype was detected once. V gene TRBV9 combines with J gene TRBJ2-7; the D gene is possibly TRBD2 (6 bases). CDR3 length: 15 amino acids. V dropped 1 base and J dropped 0 bases, with 11 bases sitting between them. CDR1 SGDLS and CDR2 YYNGEE come from the germline V gene. In nucleotides, the CDR3 is TGTGCCAGCAGCGTAAGTGGGGGGAGCTCCTACGAGCAGTACTTC. Translated, it gives CASSVSGGSSYEQYF. Full variable domain (remainder filled in from reference TRBV9 and TRBJ2-7): DSGVTQTPKHLITATGQRVTLRCSPRSGDLSVYWYQQSLDQGLQFLIQYYNGEERAKGNILERFSAQQFPDLHSELNLSSLELGDSALYFCASSVSGGSSYEQYFGPGTRLTVT.

This chain uses TRBV27 with TRBJ1-2; maybe TRBD1 (6 bases). The germline V and J ends were trimmed by 5 bases and 5 bases, with 12 bases remaining between them. The CDR3 is 13 amino acids. The germline gives CDR1 MNHEY, CDR2 SMNVEV (reference sequence). In DNA form, the CDR3 reads TGTGCCAGCAGTAGGGGGGGCCCTTATGGCTACACCTTC. Its translation is CASSRGGPYGYTF.

This clonotype was seen only a few times. The genes are TRBV14 and TRBJ2-3, with D hard to call. Germline loops: CDR1 SGHDN, CDR2 FVKESK. V lost 1 base and J lost 6, with 14 bases in between. This CDR3 comprises 15 residues. The CDR3 DNA reads TGTGCCAGCAGCCAAGGGATCTCTCTCTCTGATACGCAGTATTTT. Its protein product is CASSQGISLSDTQYF.

V and J are TRBV7-2 and TRBJ1-4, with TRBD1 matching over 8 bases. After removal of 7 bases from V and 8 bases from J, the junction contained 12 bases not matched to a gene. This CDR3 has 15 amino acids. Germline values: CDR1 SGHTA, CDR2 FQGNSA. CDR3 amino acids: CASKIAPGGAEKLFF. Written as DNA, the CDR3 is TGTGCCAGCAAAATTGCACCAGGGGGCGCGGAAAAACTGTTTTTT.